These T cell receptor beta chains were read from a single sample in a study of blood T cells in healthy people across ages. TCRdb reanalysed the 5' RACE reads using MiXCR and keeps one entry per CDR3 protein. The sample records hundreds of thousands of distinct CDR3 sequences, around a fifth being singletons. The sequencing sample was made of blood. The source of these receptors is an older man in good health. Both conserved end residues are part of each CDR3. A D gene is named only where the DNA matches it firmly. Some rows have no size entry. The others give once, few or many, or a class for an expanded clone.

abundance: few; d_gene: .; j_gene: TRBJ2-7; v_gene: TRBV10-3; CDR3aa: CAISDAESYEQYF; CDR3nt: TGTGCCATCAGCGATGCAGAGTCCTACGAGCAGTACTTC
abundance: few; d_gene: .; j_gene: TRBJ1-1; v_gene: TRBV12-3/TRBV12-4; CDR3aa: CASSPGLANTEAFF; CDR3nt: TGTGCCAGCAGCCCGGGACTGGCGAACACTGAAGCTTTCTTT
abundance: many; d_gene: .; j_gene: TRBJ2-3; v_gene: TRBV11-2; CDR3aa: CASSLGSTTDTQYF; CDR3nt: TGTGCCAGCAGCTTGGGCAGTACCACAGATACGCAGTATTTT
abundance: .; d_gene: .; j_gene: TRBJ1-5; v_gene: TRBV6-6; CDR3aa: CASTDPPNQPQHF; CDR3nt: TGTGCCAGCACTGACCCACCCAATCAGCCCCAGCATTTT
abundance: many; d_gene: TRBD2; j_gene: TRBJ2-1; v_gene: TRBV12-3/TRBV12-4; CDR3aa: CASSLSGRAVGEQFF; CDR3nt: TGTGCCAGCAGTTTAAGCGGGAGGGCCGTGGGTGAGCAGTTCTTC
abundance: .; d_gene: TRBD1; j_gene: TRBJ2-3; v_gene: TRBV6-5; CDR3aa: CASSTRQGFSPDTQYF; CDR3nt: TGTGCCAGCAGTACAAGACAGGGATTTAGTCCAGATACGCAGTATTTT
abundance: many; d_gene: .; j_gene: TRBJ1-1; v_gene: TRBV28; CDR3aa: CASSYTEAFF; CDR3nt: TGTGCCAGCAGCTACACTGAAGCTTTCTTT
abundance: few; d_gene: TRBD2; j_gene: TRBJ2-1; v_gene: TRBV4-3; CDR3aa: CASSNPGTSGEDEQFF; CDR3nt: TGCGCCAGCAGCAATCCCGGGACTAGCGGGGAGGATGAGCAGTTCTTC
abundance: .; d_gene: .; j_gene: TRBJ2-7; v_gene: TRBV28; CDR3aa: CASSSGGVRPSYEQYF; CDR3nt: TGTGCCAGCAGTTCAGGGGGGGTTAGGCCGTCCTACGAGCAGTACTTC
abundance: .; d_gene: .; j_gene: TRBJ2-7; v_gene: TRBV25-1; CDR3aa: CASSETGTWYEQYF; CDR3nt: TGTGCCAGCAGTGAAACCGGGACATGGTACGAGCAGTACTTC
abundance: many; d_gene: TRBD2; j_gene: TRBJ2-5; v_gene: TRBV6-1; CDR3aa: CASSPQASSGNGRAIKTQYF; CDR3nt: TGTGCCAGCAGTCCACAGGCTTCTAGCGGGAACGGTCGGGCAATAAAGACCCAGTACTTC
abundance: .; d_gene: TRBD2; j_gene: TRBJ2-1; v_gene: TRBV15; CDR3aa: CATSRERRASGRGSSYNEQFF; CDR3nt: TGTGCCACCAGCAGAGAGCGGCGTGCTAGCGGGAGAGGATCCTCTTACAATGAGCAGTTCTTC
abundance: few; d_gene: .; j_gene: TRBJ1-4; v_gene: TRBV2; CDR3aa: CASSLILDQLFF; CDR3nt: TGTGCCAGCAGTCTTATTCTCGACCAACTGTTTTTT
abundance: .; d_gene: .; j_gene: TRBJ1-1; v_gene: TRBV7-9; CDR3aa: CASSLESGGVNTEAFF; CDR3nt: TGTGCCAGCAGCTTAGAGTCGGGCGGGGTGAACACTGAAGCTTTCTTT
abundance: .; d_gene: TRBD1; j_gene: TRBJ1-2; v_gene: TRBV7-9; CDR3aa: CASSWQGDYGYTF; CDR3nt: TGTGCCAGCAGTTGGCAGGGGGACTATGGCTACACCTTC
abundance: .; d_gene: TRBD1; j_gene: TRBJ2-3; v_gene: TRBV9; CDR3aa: CASSELTGGGDTQYF; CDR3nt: TGTGCCAGCAGCGAATTGACAGGGGGGGGAGATACGCAGTATTTT
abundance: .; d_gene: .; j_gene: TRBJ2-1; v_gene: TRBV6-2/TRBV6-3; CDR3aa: CASKTMGDEQFF; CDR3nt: TGTGCCAGCAAGACTATGGGTGATGAGCAGTTCTTC
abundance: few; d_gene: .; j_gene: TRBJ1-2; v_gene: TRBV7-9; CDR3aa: CASSPTDHGGTALDYGYTF; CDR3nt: TGTGCCAGCAGCCCGACGGACCACGGGGGGACGGCGCTTGACTATGGCTACACCTTC